This T cell receptor (beta chain) was found in a study of cytomegalovirus exposure and HLA in healthy donors. Whole-study results and caveats: In vitro confirmation showed three CMV-associated chains to be CMV antigen specific. Later analysis demonstrated an association between a missense DCLRE1C variant and TCR beta V- and J-gene trimming.

Researchers ran the PCR with 60 Vbeta and 13 Jbeta primers. Authors' data handling: An analysis that came later counted 73 million or so unique TCR beta chains, approximately 11 million shared. Here immunoSEQ multiplex PCR was the method, and the copy in TCRdb shows in-frame clones only, minus some. The V and J calls and clone size come from that table; D and trimming were worked out from the DNA. This table holds approximately 150,000 clones, 80% found once. The germline CDR1 and CDR2 sequences are MDHEN and SYDVKM. The V end was cut by 7 bases, the J end by 6 bases, with 13 bases between. This CDR3 has 13 amino acids. Turning to this clone: Antigen specificity is unknown.

The sequence came from a man between 18 and 35 years old in good health and CMV-seropositive. The sequencing sample was made of PBMCs. This rearrangement joins TRBV28 to TRBJ1-5, with no clear D. Here the CDR3 DNA reads TGTGCCAGCAATTTGGTTTTGAGTCAGCCCCAGCATTTT. Its translation: CASNLVLSQPQHF.